This T cell receptor (beta chain) comes out of a study (dated by TCRdb to about 2016). Turning to this clonotype: No antigen is known for it. One base away there is no much larger clone; base qualities are not given.

The receptor library was made with RT-PCR. TCRdb names Illumina MiSeq as the instrument used. TCRdb handled the public reads itself, with Q25 trimming in fastp and clone calling in MiXCR, and kept productive beta chains. Rows matching on CDR3 protein sequence are summarized as one entry with the most common DNA and genes. The sample has 550,000 to 750,000 distinct CDR3 sequences on record, 12% to 15% of them singletons. The top ten hold 3.6% of the sample. This sequence was found in a female donor in good health, serving as a healthy control. The sample comprised memory CD4+ T cells from blood.

The base sequence is TGCGCCAGCAGCACCCGGGACCCGGGAGTTTCACCCCTCCACTTT. It translates to CASSTRDPGVSPLHF. The chain is assembled from TRBV5-1 and TRBJ1-6; TRBD1 is a weak D gene call, 5 bases matching. CDR3 length: 15 amino acids, cysteine to phenylalanine. Of all the DNA, just the CDR3 is kept, 45 bases in frame from base 1. Sequences SGHRS (CDR1) and YFSETQ (CDR2) are obtained from the germline V gene. V and J lose 4 bases and 9 bases, and a span of 17 bases separates them. Here the CDR3 is joined to the reference TRBV5-1 and TRBJ1-6 genes, and the full variable domain is: KAGVTQTPRYLIKTRGQQVTLSCSPISGHRSVSWYQQTPGQGLQFLFEYFSETQRNKGNFPGRFSGRQFSNSRSEMNVSTLELGDSALYLCASSTRDPGVSPLHFGNGTRLTVT.